This T cell receptor beta chain was identified in a study of blood T cells in healthy people across ages. Trimming removed 4 bases at V and 4 bases at J, with 9 bases between. Germline V gives CDR1 DFQATT, CDR2 SNEGSKA (reference sequence). CDR3 length equals 12 residues. Donors gave roughly 10 milliliters of peripheral blood apiece. It was with a sample-barcoded 5' primer and a J-beta primer mix that a second PCR of roughly 7 to 12 cycles was run. TCRdb reprocessed the 5' RACE reads via MiXCR and lists one record per CDR3 protein. The data show roughly 1,800,000 distinct CDR3 sequences, with less than 50% seen just once and roughly 2% held by the top ten.

Specimen: blood. The TCR was taken from a woman aged 40 to 50 in good health. This chain links TRBV20-1 with TRBJ2-3; D gene unclear. CDR3 protein: CSATNWADTQYF. CDR3 coding DNA: TGCAGTGCTACGAATTGGGCAGATACGCAGTATTTT.